The sequence of this T cell receptor (beta chain) was determined in a study of early T cells in non-severe SARS-CoV-2 infection. As for the study in general: Sequencing input comprised bulk RNA from unsorted whole blood; chain pairing was not available. Points from the study as a whole: Private and CD4 specificities were missed by VDJdb matching, which favored anti-spike CD8 responses.

Tagging with unique molecular identifiers was applied to individual cDNA molecules. TCRdb reprocessed the 5' RACE reads via MiXCR and lists one record per CDR3 protein. The table records tens of thousands of distinct CDR3 sequences, more than 8.5% of them present only once. This CDR3 comprises 18 residues. V lost 1 base to trimming and J lost 2 bases, with 19 bases between them. Germline-derived CDR1 and CDR2 are SEHNR and FQNEAQ (reference sequence). This clonotype showed up just a few times. Its antigen remains unknown. This TCR was sampled from an adult who was a healthcare worker with PCR-confirmed SARS-CoV-2 infection or an uninfected control (not recorded which). The chain couples TRBV7-9 to TRBJ2-3; tentatively, D is TRBD1 or TRBD2 (5 bases each). Specimen: whole blood, collected at baseline. Here the CDR3 DNA reads TGTGCCAGCAGCTTAGACCGGGACCCGACCCCCCTCACAGATACGCAGTATTTT. It yields the protein CASSLDRDPTPLTDTQYF. The full variable domain, rest sourced from reference TRBV7-9 and TRBJ2-3, is DTGVSQNPRHKITKRGQNVTFRCDPISEHNRLYWYRQTLGQGPEFLTYFQNEAQLEKSRLLSDRFSAERPKGSFSTLEIQRTEQGDSAMYLCASSLDRDPTPLTDTQYFGPGTRLTVL.